This record concerns one TCR beta chain sequence. Via MiXCR, TCRdb re-called the RT-PCR reads, giving one row per CDR3 protein. This table has under 170,000 distinct CDR3 sequences, over 35% appearing once. This sample is part of a study of patients and donors after allogeneic stem cell transplantation. Trimming shortened V by 1 base and J by 4 bases, and 11 bases separated the two germline ends. The CDR3 extends over 14 amino acids. The germline V gene encodes CDR1 SGHDT and CDR2 YYEEEE. This sequence originates from a human donor who was either an allogeneic HSCT recipient or a stem cell or donor lymphocyte infusion donor (not recorded which). It is not recorded whose cells these are; they may come from a transplant donor. The sequenced sample was blood, either unsorted or a sorted T cell fraction (not recorded which). The chain joins TRBV5-6 to TRBJ1-2, with a possible D match to TRBD1 (6 bases). CDR3 DNA: TGTGCCAGCAGCTTGAAAGGGGGTCGCTATGGCTACACCTTC. It is translated as CASSLKGGRYGYTF.